The present T cell receptor (beta chain) was sequenced within a study of PD-L1 blockade in urothelial cancer. Study context: Male patients with bladder-origin urothelial cancer numbered about 90% of the 29. A median blood sample held approximately 140,000 T cells and about 83,000 unique TCRs.

Germline CDR1 MNHEY, CDR2 SMNVEV (reference sequence). This CDR3 contains 18 residues. With 5 bases clipped from V and 7 bases from J, the junction kept 20 bases outside the gene matches. Here immunoSEQ multiplex PCR was the method, and the copy in TCRdb shows in-frame clones only, minus some. Counted here are under 40,000 clones, around nine tenths occurring once; the ten biggest clones make up approximately 8.3%. The TCR was taken from a man in his 70s with urothelial cancer. The rearrangement links TRBV27 to TRBJ2-4, with 7 bases identical to TRBD1. This specimen was PBMCs, taken around atezolizumab (anti-PD-L1) treatment. CDR3 loop: CASSHRQGRGGFWNIQYF. CDR3 nucleotide sequence: TGTGCCAGCAGTCACAGACAGGGTAGGGGTGGTTTTTGGAACATTCAGTACTTC.